What follows are 17 T cell receptor beta chains derived from one specimen sequenced in a study of cytomegalovirus exposure and HLA in healthy donors. PCR employed 60 Vbeta and 13 Jbeta primers. TCRdb keeps only in-frame clones here, not all; method: immunoSEQ multiplex PCR. Here the sample table reports tens of thousands of clones. What was sequenced was PBMCs. The receptor set was obtained from a woman aged 45-60 years in good health and CMV-seropositive.

The chain carries TRBV30 and TRBJ1-2; TRBD1 matches at 7 bases. This CDR3 comprises 15 residues. Losses at the gene ends were 3 bases for V and 4 bases for J; bases not matched to a gene: 11. Germline CDR1 GTSNPN, CDR2 SVGIG (reference sequence). CDR3 sequence reads: CAWSGSGGTGYGYTF. DNA for the CDR3: TGTGCCTGGAGCGGGTCAGGGGGGACTGGCTATGGCTACACCTTC.

The CDR3 reads CASSLRTGGAGTEAFF. The CDR3 nucleotides are TGCGCCAGCAGCCTCCGGACAGGGGGCGCAGGCACTGAAGCTTTCTTT. The chain links TRBV5-1 to TRBJ1-1; 11 bases map to TRBD1. The junction had 9 bases not matched to a gene; V was cut back by 4 bases and J by 4 bases. CDR1 is SGHRS and CDR2 is YFSETQ in the germline V gene. The CDR3 runs 16 residues.

The chain is built from TRBV7-2 and TRBJ1-3; a possible D gene is TRBD1 (6 bases). Germline V CDR1 and CDR2: SGHTA, FQGNSA. The V and J ends lost 8 bases and 0 bases respectively, with 14 bases between them. The CDR3 covers 15 residues. In nucleotides, the CDR3 is TGTGCCAGCGGACCTACAGGGATCTCTGGAAACACCATATATTTT. Translation: CASGPTGISGNTIYF.

This sequence joins TRBV18 and TRBJ2-7; 8 nucleotides line up with TRBD1. The germline V gene has CDR1 KGHSH and CDR2 LQKENI. Trimming at V came to 5 bases and at J to 3 bases, leaving 6 bases not matched to a gene. This CDR3 has 14 residues. CDR3 DNA sequence: TGTGCCAGCTCAGCGACAGGGGCGGACTACGAGCAGTACTTC. Its translation is CASSATGADYEQYF. The whole variable domain, remainder taken from reference TRBV18 and TRBJ2-7, is NAGVMQNPRHLVRRRGQEARLRCSPMKGHSHVYWYRQLPEEGLKFMVYLQKENIIDESGMPKERFSAEFPKEGPSILRIQQVVRGDSAAYFCASSATGADYEQYFGPGTRLTVT.

The gene calls are TRBV23-1 and TRBJ1-1, with 8 bases lining up with TRBD1. TRBV23-1 falls under the ORF class, with uncertain function. This CDR3 comprises 16 residues. J lost 4 bases, V lost 3 bases, and 10 bases had no gene match. The CDR3 nucleotides are TGCGCCAGCAGTCAGTGGTCAGGGGGCTTTAGCACTGAAGCTTTCTTT. Protein: CASSQWSGGFSTEAFF.

The V gene is TRBV7-3, the J gene TRBJ2-2, with D perhaps matching TRBD2 (7 bases). The CDR3 covers 15 residues. Germline CDR1 SGHTA, CDR2 FQGTGA. Trimming stripped 3 bases from V and 5 bases from J, with 13 bases between. In DNA, the CDR3 is TGTGCCAGCAGCTTTGTCGGGGGGCGGACCGGGGAGCTGTTTTTT. Amino acids: CASSFVGGRTGELFF.

The chain joins TRBV7-9 to TRBJ1-4; D gene ambiguous. The V end lost 5 bases, the J end lost 10 bases, and 14 bases lay between the germline ends. CDR3 size: 13 residues. The germline gives CDR1 SEHNR, CDR2 FQNEAQ (reference sequence). The CDR3 reads CASSPHFPGKLFF. CDR3 DNA sequence: TGTGCCAGCAGCCCCCATTTCCCGGGAAAACTGTTTTTT.

This chain uses TRBV28 with TRBJ2-1; TRBD2 matches at 9 bases. The CDR3 covers 14 residues. V lost 3 bases, J lost 4 bases, and 1 base stayed unmatched. Germline CDR1 and CDR2: MDHEN and SYDVKM. The CDR3 loop reads CASSFSGRYNEQFF. CDR3 coding DNA: TGTGCCAGCAGTTTTAGCGGGAGATACAATGAGCAGTTCTTC.

The J gene is TRBJ2-7, the V gene TRBV11-2; 11 bases are shared with TRBD1. Germline CDR1 reads SGHAT; CDR2 reads FQNNGV. The CDR3 has 16 amino acids. V was pared by 4 bases and J by 3 bases, with 8 bases of the junction left unmatched. CDR3 DNA sequence: TGTGCCAGCAGCTATCCGGACAGGGGGCCCCACTACGAGCAGTACTTC. As protein: CASSYPDRGPHYEQYF.

J is TRBJ2-3 and V is TRBV19; 9 bases agree with TRBD1. V lost 4 bases and J lost 3; bases outside the gene matches: 5. CDR3 length: 15 amino acids. The germline V gene has CDR1 LNHDA and CDR2 SQIVND (reference sequence). The CDR3 DNA sequence: TGTGCCAGTAGTACCACCGGGACAGGGACAGATACGCAGTATTTT. It translates to CASSTTGTGTDTQYF.

V and J are TRBV6-4 and TRBJ1-4; D perhaps matches TRBD1 (6 bases). V was clipped by 2 bases and J by 10 bases, with 8 bases between them. This CDR3 has 12 amino acids. In germline, CDR1 is MRHNA, CDR2 SNTAGT. The CDR3 sequence: CASSDIGGKLFF. The CDR3 coding sequence is TGTGCCAGCAGTGACATAGGGGGAAAACTGTTTTTT.

V usage is TRBV6-5 and J usage is TRBJ2-3; 12 bases match TRBD2. The CDR3 totals 15 residues. Germline assignment: CDR1 MNHEY and CDR2 SVGAGI. V lost 6 bases, J lost 3 bases, and 4 bases stayed unmatched. CDR3 sequence: CASSLAGGPTDTQYF. The CDR3 DNA reads as TGTGCCAGCAGCCTAGCGGGGGGGCCAACAGATACGCAGTATTTT.

J is TRBJ2-5 and V is TRBV4-1, with 7 bases fitting TRBD2. The CDR3 has 16 amino acids. Losses at the gene ends were 6 bases for V and 5 bases for J; bases not matched to a gene: 15. Germline lookup yields CDR1 MGHRA and CDR2 YSYEKL. CDR3 protein: CASSQTGGGVRETQYF. The CDR3 bases are TGCGCCAGCAGTCAAACGGGCGGGGGAGTTAGGGAGACCCAGTACTTC.

The gene calls are TRBV6-6 and TRBJ1-1; D is ambiguous. The CDR3 covers 13 residues. Germline CDR1 MNHNY, CDR2 SVGAGI (reference sequence). V shed 6 bases and J shed 4 bases, with 12 bases lying between them. CDR3 nucleotides: TGTGCCAGCAGAATGCACCTCGGCACTGAAGCTTTCTTT. This codes for CASRMHLGTEAFF.

The rearrangement joins TRBV6-5 to TRBJ2-1; maybe TRBD2 (6 bases). Germline lookup yields CDR1 MNHEY and CDR2 SVGAGI. CDR3 length equals 15 residues. The V end was cut by 0 bases, the J end by 0 bases, with 6 bases between. This chain's CDR3 is CASSYSRDSYNEQFF. The CDR3 DNA sequence: TGTGCCAGCAGTTACTCGCGGGACTCCTACAATGAGCAGTTCTTC.

This chain links TRBV5-1 with TRBJ2-1, with D tentatively TRBD2 (5 bases). The germline CDR1 and CDR2 sequences are SGHRS and YFSETQ. Trimming took off 3 bases at V and 1 base at J, with 11 bases between the two ends. The length of the CDR3 is 15 residues. The CDR3 DNA reads as TGCGCCAGCAGCTCCACGGGGAGTTCCTACAATGAGCAGTTCTTC. Its protein product is CASSSTGSSYNEQFF.

The chain uses TRBV20-1 and TRBJ2-3; no firm D call. Germline CDR1 and CDR2: DFQATT and SNEGSKA (reference sequence). CDR3 length equals 8 residues. V lost 7 bases, J lost 7 bases, and 3 bases lay in between. The chain's CDR3 is CSVNTQYF. As DNA, the CDR3 is TGCAGTGTAAATACGCAGTATTTT.